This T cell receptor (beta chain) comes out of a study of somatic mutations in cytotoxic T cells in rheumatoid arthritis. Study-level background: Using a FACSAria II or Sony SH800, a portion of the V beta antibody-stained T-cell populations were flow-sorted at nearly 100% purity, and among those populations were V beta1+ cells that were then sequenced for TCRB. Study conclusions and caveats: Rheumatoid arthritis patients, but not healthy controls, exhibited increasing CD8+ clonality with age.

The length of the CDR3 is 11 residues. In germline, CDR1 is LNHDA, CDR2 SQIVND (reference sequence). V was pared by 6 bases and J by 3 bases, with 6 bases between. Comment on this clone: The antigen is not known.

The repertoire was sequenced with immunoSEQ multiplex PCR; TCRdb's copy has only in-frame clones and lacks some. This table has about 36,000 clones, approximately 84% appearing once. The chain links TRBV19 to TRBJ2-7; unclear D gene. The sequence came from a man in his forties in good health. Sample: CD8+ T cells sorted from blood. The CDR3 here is CASRVGYEQYF. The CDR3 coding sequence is TGTGCCAGTAGGGTGGGCTACGAGCAGTACTTC.